These 14 T cell receptor beta chains share one sample of origin, sequenced in a study of blood T cell repertoires in COVID-19. Profiled with immunoSEQ multiplex PCR; TCRdb holds only in-frame clones, not every one. This repertoire shows 90,000 to 100,000 clones, approximately 84% found once; its top ten account for 17%. The sample was peripheral blood. These receptors originate from a woman between 55 and 75 years old with acute or convalescent COVID-19.

The rearrangement joins TRBV19 to TRBJ1-5; possible D gene TRBD1, 6 bases. CDR3 length: 16 amino acids. The germline V gene has CDR1 LNHDA and CDR2 SQIVND (reference sequence). The V and J ends lost 6 bases and 0 bases respectively, with 15 bases between them. The CDR3 here is CASRTQGSYSNQPQHF. Here the CDR3 DNA reads TGTGCCAGTAGAACACAGGGCTCTTATAGCAATCAGCCCCAGCATTTT.

The gene calls are TRBV5-4 and TRBJ2-7, with TRBD2 as a possible D gene (7 bases). CDR3 length equals 14 residues. Germline V gives CDR1 SGHNT, CDR2 YYREEE (reference sequence). Deletions cut 5 bases from V and 5 bases from J, with 17 bases between. The CDR3 bases are TGTGCCAGCAGGGTGGGGGGGGCGGTCCACGAGCAGTACTTC. Its translation is CASRVGGAVHEQYF.

The J gene is TRBJ2-7, the V gene TRBV6-5; D might be TRBD1 (5 bases). The CDR3 runs 14 residues. V was pared by 6 bases and J by 3 bases, with 15 bases between. The germline CDR1 and CDR2 sequences are MNHEY and SVGAGI. The chain's CDR3 is CASRLQGVGYEQYF. The CDR3 nucleotides are TGTGCCAGCAGACTCCAGGGTGTGGGCTACGAGCAGTACTTC.

This clone has only one observation. The chain is built from TRBV5-1 and TRBJ1-4; the match to TRBD1 covers 9 bases. The V segment lost 4 bases and the J segment 7 bases; nucleotides outside the gene matches: 5. The germline V gene encodes CDR1 SGHRS and CDR2 YFSETQ. CDR3 size: 14 residues. The chain's CDR3 is CASSPGTGLEKLFF. DNA for the CDR3: TGCGCCAGCAGCCCCGGGACAGGGCTTGAAAAACTGTTTTTT.

V usage is TRBV24-1 and J usage is TRBJ2-5, with 9 bases identical to TRBD1. Unmatched junction bases numbered 4, after V lost 2 bases and J lost 1 base. Germline assignment: CDR1 KGHDR and CDR2 SFDVKD. This CDR3 is 16 amino acids long. The CDR3 here is CATSDYGQGRQETQYF. CDR3 bases: TGTGCCACCAGTGATTACGGACAGGGGCGCCAAGAGACCCAGTACTTC.

This clone was counted a few times. The J gene is TRBJ2-2, the V gene TRBV3-1 (or the pseudogene TRBV3-2), with 7 bases lining up with TRBD2. V shed 4 bases and J 7 bases; nucleotides not matched to a gene: 3. Germline V gene lookup returns CDR1 LGHDT and CDR2 YNNKEL (reference sequence). The CDR3 length is 13 residues. The CDR3 DNA is TGTGCCAGCAGCCGGGAGGGGCTCGGGGAGCTGTTTTTT. Translated: CASSREGLGELFF.

The rearrangement uses TRBV5-1 and TRBJ1-2; D is unresolved. The ends were cut back, 0 bases at V and 3 bases at J, with 9 bases in the middle. CDR1 is SGHRS and CDR2 is YFSETQ in the germline V gene. This CDR3 is 14 amino acids long. The CDR3 reads CASSLGVRDYGYTF. The CDR3 nucleotides read TGCGCCAGCAGCTTGGGGGTTCGGGACTATGGCTACACCTTC.

The chain links TRBV9 to TRBJ1-4, with a weak D call TRBD1 (5 bases). Germline assignment: CDR1 SGDLS and CDR2 YYNGEE. Deletions cut 7 bases from V and 0 bases from J, with 10 bases between. There are 14 residues in the CDR3. CDR3 in amino acids: CASGGKATNEKLFF. The CDR3 nucleotides are TGTGCCAGCGGGGGGAAAGCAACTAATGAAAAACTGTTTTTT.

The rearrangement uses TRBV28 and TRBJ2-5, with 9 positions matching TRBD1. There are 13 residues in the CDR3. J gave up 5 bases and V 10 bases, and 8 bases lay outside the gene matches. The germline gives CDR1 MDHEN, CDR2 SYDVKM. The CDR3 protein is CATLQGAVETQYF. As DNA, the CDR3 is TGTGCCACCTTACAGGGGGCGGTTGAGACCCAGTACTTC.

This clone came up once. The chain uses TRBV6-5 and TRBJ1-4; D unclear. V was trimmed by 4 bases and J by 7 bases, leaving 10 bases between them. Germline CDR1 and CDR2: MNHEY and SVGAGI. CDR3 length equals 13 residues. The CDR3 sequence is CASSFSFGEKLFF. The CDR3 DNA is TGTGCCAGCAGTTTTTCTTTCGGTGAAAAACTGTTTTTT.

This clone was observed a handful of times. The rearrangement links TRBV11-2 to TRBJ1-1; D is uncertain. Looked up from germline, CDR1 is SGHAT and CDR2 is FQNNGV. The CDR3 is 15 amino acids. Trimming took 3 bases from V and 0 from J, leaving 11 bases between them. CDR3 in DNA: TGTGCCAGCAGCTTGCACCAGGCCCTGAACACTGAAGCTTTCTTT. Translating it yields CASSLHQALNTEAFF.

The V and J genes are TRBV7-9 and TRBJ1-2, with 9 bases that match TRBD1. CDR3 length equals 16 residues. Germline V gene lookup returns CDR1 SEHNR and CDR2 FQNEAQ (reference sequence). With 6 bases clipped from V and 8 bases from J, the junction kept 16 bases outside the gene matches. The CDR3 sequence: CASRYAPGQGGSGYTF. CDR3 bases: TGTGCCAGCAGATATGCCCCGGGACAGGGCGGCTCGGGCTACACCTTC.

V gene TRBV12-2 combines with J gene TRBJ1-1; no check of the table's D call, TRBD1, against the DNA was made. TRBV12-2 is reported as a pseudogene. The CDR3 runs 17 residues. This CDR3 reads CAKPRVLQGGENTEAFF. In DNA form, the CDR3 reads TGTGCAAAACCCCGCGTCCTACAGGGTGGAGAGAACACTGAAGCTTTCTTT.

The chain carries TRBV5-4 and TRBJ2-3, with 7 bases lining up with TRBD2. Germline loops: CDR1 SGHNT, CDR2 YYREEE (reference sequence). This CDR3 region has 14 residues. With 6 bases clipped from V and 6 bases from J, the junction kept 10 bases outside the gene matches. The CDR3: CASTQTGGSDTQYF. CDR3 DNA sequence: TGTGCCAGCACCCAAACGGGGGGATCCGATACGCAGTATTTT.